A single sample is the source of the 22 T cell receptor beta chains below, sequenced in a study of blood T cell repertoires in COVID-19. Only in-frame clones appear in the TCRdb table, and some are missing; sequencing was by immunoSEQ multiplex PCR. The data hold tens of thousands of clones, with 85% to 90% observed a single time. Sequenced material: peripheral blood. Receptors originate from a man aged 45-65 years with active COVID-19.

J is TRBJ1-4 and V is TRBV28, with D possibly being TRBD1 (6 bases). V lost 5 bases to trimming and J lost 12 bases, with 13 bases between them. This CDR3 region has 12 residues. Germline loops: CDR1 MDHEN, CDR2 SYDVKM. The DNA for the CDR3 is TGTGCCAGCAGTCCAAACAGGGTGCAACTGTTTTTT. Translation: CASSPNRVQLFF.

The gene calls are TRBV19 and TRBJ1-5, with 9 bases aligning to TRBD1. Looked up from germline, CDR1 is LNHDA and CDR2 is SQIVND (reference sequence). This CDR3 is 15 amino acids long. Losses at the gene ends were 9 bases for V and 5 bases for J; bases not matched to a gene: 11. The CDR3 nucleotides read TGTGCCAGCCCCTCCGGGGACAGGGAAGATCAGCCCCAGCATTTT. The encoded protein is CASPSGDREDQPQHF.

V and J are TRBV5-1 and TRBJ1-5, with D hard to call. CDR1 and CDR2 (germline): SGHRS, YFSETQ. CDR3 size: 13 residues. Trimming left V 2 bases short and J 4 bases short, with 7 bases between. Here the CDR3 DNA reads TGCGCCAGCAGCTTCGAGCGAAATCAGCCCCAGCATTTT. This translates into CASSFERNQPQHF.

This clone was seen a few times. V usage is TRBV19 and J usage is TRBJ1-1, with 8 nucleotides matching TRBD1. The CDR3 consists of 15 residues. V dropped 1 base and J dropped 3; count of bases not matched to a gene: 4. Looked up from germline, CDR1 is LNHDA and CDR2 is SQIVND (reference sequence). This chain's CDR3 is CASSIVAGGYTEAFF. CDR3 in DNA: TGTGCCAGTAGTATAGTGGCAGGGGGCTACACTGAAGCTTTCTTT.

CDR3 sequence (DNA): TGTGCCAGCAGCTTAACGCCAGGGGGCGAATACGAGCAGTACTTC. Translation gives CASSLTPGGEYEQYF. This chain connects TRBV7-2 to TRBJ2-7, with 8 bases that match TRBD1. The CDR3 is 15 residues long. Germline V gene data show CDR1 as SGHTA and CDR2 as FQGNSA. Trimming took 2 bases from V and 4 from J; bases not matched to a gene: 7.

The DNA of the CDR3 is TGTGCCAGCAGTTACTCGCCTAGCGTCGGCGGGGAGCTGTTTTTT. Protein sequence: CASSYSPSVGGELFF. The gene calls are TRBV6-2 or TRBV6-3 and TRBJ2-2; TRBD2 is a possible D gene (6 bases). With 0 bases removed from V and 7 bases from J, the gap between germline ends came to 12 bases. The CDR3 consists of 15 residues. Germline V gene data show CDR1 as MNHEY and CDR2 as SVGEGT.

The chain recombines TRBV6-1 with TRBJ2-1; D might be TRBD2 (6 bases). The CDR3 spans 16 residues. V lost 3 bases and J 4 bases, leaving 16 bases between the germline ends. The germline gives CDR1 MNHNS, CDR2 SASEGT. The CDR3 reads CASSEFLAVPYNEQFF. CDR3 nucleotide sequence: TGTGCCAGCAGTGAGTTCTTAGCGGTACCATACAATGAGCAGTTCTTC.

This chain joins TRBV7-9 and TRBJ2-2; 11 positions agree with TRBD1. CDR3 length equals 18 residues. Trimming took 5 bases from V and 4 from J; bases not matched to a gene: 12. Germline CDR1 reads SEHNR; CDR2 reads FQNEAQ (reference sequence). The chain's CDR3 is CASSLPGQGVPATGELFF. CDR3 nucleotides: TGTGCCAGCAGCCTCCCGGGACAGGGGGTCCCCGCCACCGGGGAGCTGTTTTTT.

CDR3 nucleotides: TGTGCCAGCAGTGGGGGGGGAGAGACCCAGTACTTC. Protein product: CASSGGGETQYF. This chain uses TRBV12-3 or TRBV12-4 with TRBJ2-5; 7 nucleotides match TRBD2. V dropped 5 bases and J dropped 4; count of bases not matched to a gene: 1. The CDR3 contains 12 residues.

The chain uses TRBV7-2 and TRBJ2-3, with TRBD2 as a possible D gene (6 bases). The CDR3 covers 16 residues. CDR1 and CDR2 (germline): SGHTA, FQGNSA. With 1 base removed from V and 2 bases from J, the gap between germline ends came to 13 bases. CDR3 DNA: TGTGCCAGCAGCTTAGGGTGGAGGGTCCTCACAGATACGCAGTATTTT. It translates to CASSLGWRVLTDTQYF.

The chain is built from TRBV7-8 and TRBJ2-1; D might be TRBD2 (5 bases). Germline V gene data show CDR1 as SGHVS and CDR2 as FQNEAQ. This CDR3 spans 16 amino acids. Trimming left V 1 base short and J 3 bases short, with 13 bases between. The DNA of the CDR3 is TGTGCCAGCAGCTTAGTAGGGAGCGGTAACTACAATGAGCAGTTCTTC. Protein product: CASSLVGSGNYNEQFF.

The chain combines TRBV28 with TRBJ1-1; the match to TRBD1 covers 7 bases. Trimming took 9 bases from V and 0 from J; bases not matched to a gene: 4. Germline CDR1 is MDHEN and CDR2 is SYDVKM. CDR3 length equals 13 residues. This CDR3 reads CASYRGLNTEAFF. DNA for the CDR3: TGTGCCAGTTACAGGGGATTGAACACTGAAGCTTTCTTT. The variable domain in full, with the rest retrieved from reference TRBV28 and TRBJ1-1, is DVKVTQSSRYLVKRTGEKVFLECVQDMDHENMFWYRQDPGLGLRLIYFSYDVKMKEKGDIPEGYSVSREKKERFSLILESASTNQTSMYLCASYRGLNTEAFFGQGTRLTVV.

The genes are TRBV9 and TRBJ1-1; no firm D call. The CDR3 spans 13 residues. CDR1 SGDLS and CDR2 YYNGEE come from the germline V gene. V lost 4 bases to trimming and J lost 4 bases, with 11 bases between them. CDR3 protein: CASSTEVGTEAFF. The CDR3 DNA is TGTGCCAGCAGCACCGAGGTAGGCACTGAAGCTTTCTTT.

This chain uses TRBV2 with TRBJ1-5; D is unresolved. The ends were cut back, 4 bases at V and 4 bases at J, with 11 bases in the middle. The CDR3 covers 14 residues. Germline CDR1 and CDR2: SNHLY and FYNNEI. The CDR3 loop is CASSALRENQPQHF. CDR3 DNA sequence: TGTGCCAGCAGTGCTCTTCGGGAAAATCAGCCCCAGCATTTT.

V gene TRBV6-6 combines with J gene TRBJ2-1; a weak D match, TRBD1 (6 bases). The CDR3 consists of 15 residues. Germline CDR1 is MNHNY and CDR2 is SVGAGI (reference sequence). Trimming stripped 5 bases from V and 5 bases from J, with 16 bases between. The chain's CDR3 is CASSITGNGNNEQFF. CDR3 DNA: TGTGCCAGCAGTATTACAGGGAATGGGAACAATGAGCAGTTCTTC.

The CDR3, as DNA: TGTGCCAGCAGTGAATCAGGGTTTAGAGAAAAACTGTTTTTT. It codes for CASSESGFREKLFF. V gene TRBV2 combines with J gene TRBJ1-4, with D perhaps TRBD1 (5 bases). Germline-derived CDR1 and CDR2 are SNHLY and FYNNEI. This CDR3 contains 14 residues. V gave up 2 bases and J gave up 8 bases, with 12 bases separating them. Full variable domain (outside the CDR3, taken from reference TRBV2 and TRBJ1-4): EPEVTQTPSHQVTQMGQEVILRCVPISNHLYFYWYRQILGQKVEFLVSFYNNEISEKSEIFDDQFSVERPDGSNFTLKIRSTKLEDSAMYFCASSESGFREKLFFGSGTQLSVL.

The genes are TRBV7-3 and TRBJ2-5; 9 nucleotides align to TRBD2. The CDR3 consists of 15 residues. Unmatched junction bases numbered 9, after V lost 5 bases and J lost 5 bases. The V gene's germline CDR1 is SGHTA and CDR2 FQGTGA. The CDR3 region has the DNA TGTGCCAGCAGCGTCGTAGCGGGAGTAGCCGAGACCCAGTACTTC. Its translation is CASSVVAGVAETQYF.

This sequence joins TRBV30 and TRBJ2-3, with 12 bases fitting TRBD1. J lost 6 bases, V lost 3 bases, and 13 bases had no gene match. This CDR3 comprises 17 residues. Per the germline V gene, CDR1 is GTSNPN and CDR2 is SVGIG (reference sequence). CDR3 sequence reads: CAWRNRGQGARRDTQYF. The CDR3 nucleotides are TGTGCCTGGAGAAACAGGGGACAGGGGGCGCGTAGGGATACGCAGTATTTT. Complete variable domain (other parts from reference TRBV30 and TRBJ2-3): SQTIHQWPATLVQPVGSPLSLECTVEGTSNPNLYWYRQAAGRGLQLLFYSVGIGQISSEVPQNLSASRPQDRQFILSSKKLLLSDSGFYLCAWRNRGQGARRDTQYFGPGTRLTVL.

The chain couples TRBV7-9 to TRBJ2-3; 7 bases map to TRBD1. The germline gives CDR1 SEHNR, CDR2 FQNEAQ (reference sequence). This CDR3 comprises 14 residues. V lost 2 bases to trimming and J lost 7 bases; unmatched junction nucleotides: 6. The CDR3: CASSLRTGLNTQYF. The CDR3 DNA reads as TGTGCCAGCAGCTTAAGGACAGGCCTCAATACGCAGTATTTT.

This chain connects TRBV4-3 to TRBJ1-1; no definite D call. V was trimmed by 4 bases and J by 1 base, leaving 10 bases between them. The CDR3 covers 14 residues. The germline V gene encodes CDR1 LGHNA and CDR2 YSLEER. This CDR3 reads CASSLRRGNTEAFF. For the CDR3, the DNA is TGCGCCAGCAGCCTAAGGAGAGGGAACACTGAAGCTTTCTTT.

The chain combines TRBV5-6 with TRBJ1-6; no clear D gene. V was pared by 5 bases and J by 11 bases, with 11 bases between. Germline lookup yields CDR1 SGHDT and CDR2 YYEEEE. The CDR3 consists of 12 residues. CDR3 residues: CASSPGRAPLHF. DNA of the CDR3: TGTGCCAGCAGTCCGGGGAGGGCACCCCTCCACTTT.

This chain connects TRBV7-6 to TRBJ1-1, with a tentative D call TRBD1 (5 bases). V lost 8 bases, J lost 3 bases, and 13 bases lay in between. The CDR3 has 13 residues. In germline, CDR1 is SGHVS, CDR2 FNYEAQ. The CDR3 DNA reads TGTGCCAGCGGGGCAATGGGCCACACTGAAGCTTTCTTT. Its translation is CASGAMGHTEAFF.